The 28 T cell receptor beta chains below all came from one sample that was sequenced in a study of tumor-infiltrating lymphocytes in localized non-small cell lung cancer. Clones were sequenced by immunoSEQ multiplex PCR, and TCRdb holds only the in-frame ones, with some missing. The table has 15,000 to 20,000 clones, around 81% seen once; the top ten hold 10%. The sequenced sample consisted of uninvolved lung tissue not adjacent to the tumor. These TCRs come from a human donor with non-small cell lung cancer.

The V gene is TRBV5-6, the J gene TRBJ1-1; 8 bases fit TRBD1. With 4 bases clipped from V and 6 bases from J, the junction kept 11 bases outside the gene matches. The CDR3 runs 15 residues. The germline V gene has CDR1 SGHDT and CDR2 YYEEEE. The CDR3, as DNA: TGTGCCAGCAGCCCCAATGGACAGGGAAGGGCTGAAGCTTTCTTT. Translating it yields CASSPNGQGRAEAFF. Using reference TRBV5-6 and TRBJ1-1 for the parts outside the CDR3, the full variable domain is DAGVTQSPTHLIKTRGQQVTLRCSPKSGHDTVSWYQQALGQGPQFIFQYYEEEERQRGNFPDRFSGHQFPNYSSELNVNALLLGDSALYLCASSPNGQGRAEAFFGQGTRLTVV.

The chain uses TRBV4-1 and TRBJ1-1; maybe TRBD1 (5 bases). CDR1 MGHRA and CDR2 YSYEKL come from the germline V gene. The V end lost 4 bases, the J end lost 7 bases, and 10 bases lay between the germline ends. The CDR3 runs to 12 residues. The CDR3 reads CASSPYGGEAFF. The CDR3 nucleotides are TGCGCCAGCAGCCCCTACGGGGGTGAAGCTTTCTTT.

The chain has TRBV6-5 and TRBJ2-2; unclear D gene. Germline CDR1 MNHEY, CDR2 SVGAGI. CDR3 length: 14 amino acids. Trimming took 4 bases from V and 2 from J, leaving 8 bases between them. CDR3 DNA sequence: TGTGCCAGCAGTTGGCAAATTAACACCGGGGAGCTGTTTTTT. Its translation: CASSWQINTGELFF.

The chain uses TRBV6-1 and TRBJ2-7, with D possibly called TRBD1 or TRBD2 (5 bases each). The germline gives CDR1 MNHNS, CDR2 SASEGT. The CDR3 length is 15 residues. The V end lost 8 bases, the J end lost 4 bases, and 21 bases lay between the germline ends. The CDR3 region has the DNA TGTGCCAGCTCCTCGGGACGCCAAGGCCTATACGAGCAGTACTTC. Translating gives CASSSGRQGLYEQYF.

The rearrangement joins TRBV28 to TRBJ1-2; D is undetermined. The germline gives CDR1 MDHEN, CDR2 SYDVKM. The CDR3 sequence is 15 residues long. The V gene lost 4 bases and the J gene lost 3 bases, with 15 bases spanning the gap. The CDR3 coding sequence is TGTGCCAGCAGTTACTGGTCGGCGGGCGACTATGGCTACACCTTC. Translating gives CASSYWSAGDYGYTF.

The genes are TRBV27 and TRBJ2-7, with a weak D call TRBD1 (6 bases). The V end lost 5 bases, the J end lost 6 bases, and 17 bases lay between the germline ends. CDR3 length: 14 amino acids. Germline CDR1 MNHEY, CDR2 SMNVEV (reference sequence). This CDR3 is CASSTMTGGSEQYF. CDR3 coding DNA: TGTGCCAGCAGTACGATGACAGGAGGTAGCGAGCAGTACTTC.

V usage is TRBV11-2 and J usage is TRBJ1-1, with a tentative D call TRBD1 (5 bases). Germline lookup yields CDR1 SGHAT and CDR2 FQNNGV. V dropped 8 bases and J dropped 0 bases, with 10 bases sitting between them. This CDR3 has 13 amino acids. This chain's CDR3 is CASGADMNTEAFF. The CDR3 DNA reads as TGTGCCAGCGGGGCAGATATGAACACTGAAGCTTTCTTT.

The chain has TRBV4-1 and TRBJ2-1; 9 bases are a match to TRBD1. The CDR3 is 18 amino acids. The V and J ends lost 2 bases and 4 bases, in that order; junction bases with no gene match: 12. The germline V gene encodes CDR1 MGHRA and CDR2 YSYEKL. The CDR3 coding sequence is TGCGCCAGCAGCCAAATCATACCCCGGGACAGGGAATACAATGAGCAGTTCTTC. As protein: CASSQIIPRDREYNEQFF.

The chain combines TRBV29-1 with TRBJ1-2; D ambiguous. V gave up 3 bases and J gave up 1 base, with 6 bases separating them. Looked up from germline, CDR1 is SQVTM and CDR2 is ANQGSEA. The CDR3 spans 12 residues. DNA of the CDR3: TGCAGCGTTGACAATTTTAACTATGGCTACACCTTC. Its protein product is CSVDNFNYGYTF.

The CDR3 DNA reads as TGTGCCAGCAGCCAAGGGGGCAGGGACACTGAAGCTTTCTTT. Translated: CASSQGGRDTEAFF. The chain combines TRBV4-2 with TRBJ1-1, with D possibly being TRBD1 (5 bases). Germline CDR1 reads LGHNA; CDR2 reads YNFKEQ. The V end was cut by 1 base, the J end by 3 bases, with 9 bases between. The CDR3 covers 14 residues.

V is TRBV19 and J is TRBJ2-7; tentatively, D is TRBD2 (5 bases). The CDR3 covers 14 residues. The V end lost 4 bases, the J end lost 0 bases, and 10 bases lay between the germline ends. Looked up from germline, CDR1 is LNHDA and CDR2 is SQIVND (reference sequence). The CDR3 DNA is TGTGCCAGTAGTACCCGAGGGAACTCCTACGAGCAGTACTTC. Protein: CASSTRGNSYEQYF. The full variable domain, in which reference TRBV19 and TRBJ2-7 provide the parts outside the CDR3, is DGGITQSPKYLFRKEGQNVTLSCEQNLNHDAMYWYRQDPGQGLRLIYYSQIVNDFQKGDIAEGYSVSREKKESFPLTVTSAQKNPTAFYLCASSTRGNSYEQYFGPGTRLTVT.

Judged by abundance, this clone is medium-sized (0.01 to 0.1%). The V and J genes are TRBV29-1 and TRBJ1-1; possible D gene TRBD1, 6 bases. The CDR3 has 16 residues. Trimming removed 3 bases at V and 2 bases at J, with 19 bases between. CDR1 is SQVTM and CDR2 is ANQGSEA in the germline V gene. CDR3 amino acids: CSVDGGQEVGNTEAFF. CDR3 bases: TGCAGCGTTGATGGGGGCCAGGAGGTGGGTAACACTGAAGCTTTCTTT.

The V and J genes are TRBV7-9 and TRBJ1-2; unclear D gene. The V end lost 3 bases, the J end lost 2 bases, and 7 bases lay between the germline ends. Germline V gene sequence: CDR1 SEHNR, CDR2 FQNEAQ (reference sequence). The length of the CDR3 is 13 residues. For the CDR3, the DNA is TGTGCCAGCAGCTTTCAGGCGAACTATGGCTACACCTTC. Translated, it gives CASSFQANYGYTF.

The chain uses TRBV7-9 and TRBJ1-1; TRBD1 might be the D (5 bases). Trimming took 1 base from V and 5 from J, leaving 11 bases between them. The germline CDR1 and CDR2 sequences are SEHNR and FQNEAQ (reference sequence). This CDR3 has 14 residues. As DNA, the CDR3 is TGTGCCAGCAGCTTAGTGGCAGGGAAGACTGAAGCTTTCTTT. It encodes CASSLVAGKTEAFF.

The V and J genes are TRBV25-1 and TRBJ1-1; D is unresolved. Trimming pared 5 bases from V and 11 bases from J, leaving 18 bases between. Germline V gives CDR1 MGHDK, CDR2 SYGVNS. The CDR3 has 13 residues. The CDR3 reads CASSQGGSKNAFF. The CDR3 nucleotides read TGTGCCAGCAGTCAAGGAGGGTCGAAGAATGCTTTCTTT.

Only one count was recorded for this clone. The chain joins TRBV28 to TRBJ2-2; D is possibly TRBD1 (6 bases). Trimming cost V 6 bases and J 3 bases, with 11 bases left between them. The germline V gene has CDR1 MDHEN and CDR2 SYDVKM. The CDR3 extends over 14 amino acids. CDR3 loop: CASSQTGYTGELFF. CDR3 in DNA: TGTGCCAGCAGCCAGACAGGTTACACCGGGGAGCTGTTTTTT. The variable domain in full, completed from reference TRBV28 and TRBJ2-2, reads DVKVTQSSRYLVKRTGEKVFLECVQDMDHENMFWYRQDPGLGLRLIYFSYDVKMKEKGDIPEGYSVSREKKERFSLILESASTNQTSMYLCASSQTGYTGELFFGEGSRLTVL.

This sequence joins TRBV11-2 and TRBJ2-6; D gene uncertain. Trimming pared 1 base from V and 6 bases from J, leaving 10 bases between. The CDR3 loop spans 15 amino acids. The germline gives CDR1 SGHAT, CDR2 FQNNGV. CDR3 in DNA: TGTGCCAGCAGCTTAGGGGGTTCGGAGGCCAACGTCCTGACTTTC. This encodes CASSLGGSEANVLTF. Filled out from reference TRBV11-2 and TRBJ2-6, the complete variable domain reads EAGVAQSPRYKIIEKRQSVAFWCNPISGHATLYWYQQILGQGPKLLIQFQNNGVVDDSQLPKDRFSAERLKGVDSTLKIQPAKLEDSAVYLCASSLGGSEANVLTFGAGSRLTVL.

The J gene is TRBJ2-3, the V gene TRBV2; 10 bases align to TRBD1. The length of the CDR3 is 16 residues. CDR1 is SNHLY, CDR2 FYNNEI, per germline. The junction had 17 bases not matched to a gene; V was cut back by 7 bases and J by 10 bases. In nucleotides, the CDR3 is TGTGCCAGCATCGGTGGTAGACAGGGGGCCGTGGCGGCGCAGTATTTT. Translating it yields CASIGGRQGAVAAQYF.

The chain joins TRBV11-2 to TRBJ2-2; the match to TRBD2 covers 8 bases. This CDR3 comprises 14 residues. V trimming: 1 base; J trimming: 7 bases; junction bases outside the gene matches: 2. The germline CDR1 and CDR2 sequences are SGHAT and FQNNGV. This CDR3 reads CASSLGTSNGELFF. CDR3 DNA: TGTGCCAGCAGCTTAGGGACTAGCAACGGGGAGCTGTTTTTT.

V gene TRBV5-4 combines with J gene TRBJ2-7; no clear D gene. V lost 0 bases to trimming and J lost 4 bases, with 5 bases between them. There are 12 residues in the CDR3. CDR1 and CDR2 (germline): SGHNT, YYREEE (reference sequence). CDR3 sequence reads: CASSLEGYEQYF. The CDR3 DNA is TGTGCCAGCAGCTTGGAAGGTTACGAGCAGTACTTC.

The chain uses TRBV18 and TRBJ2-5; perhaps TRBD1 as D (6 bases). Germline lookup yields CDR1 KGHSH and CDR2 LQKENI. This CDR3 region has 15 residues. Between the trimmed V and J ends, which lost 0 bases and 1 base, there was a span of 9 bases. Here the CDR3 reads CASSPPGHRQETQYF. For the CDR3, the DNA is TGTGCCAGCTCACCACCGGGACACCGCCAAGAGACCCAGTACTTC.

The genes are TRBV5-1 and TRBJ1-1; the match to TRBD1 covers 7 bases. The CDR3 spans 17 residues. V gave up 0 bases and J gave up 5 bases; unmatched junction bases: 13. CDR1 SGHRS and CDR2 YFSETQ come from the germline V gene. The CDR3 DNA is TGCGCCAGCAGCTTGGCTGAAGGGGGCAATCTTAATACTGAAGCTTTCTTT. This codes for CASSLAEGGNLNTEAFF.

The genes are TRBV9 and TRBJ2-3, with 9 nucleotides matching TRBD1. The CDR3 totals 15 residues. CDR1 and CDR2 from the germline V gene are SGDLS and YYNGEE. The V segment lost 4 bases and the J segment 9 bases; nucleotides outside the gene matches: 12. In nucleotides, the CDR3 is TGTGCCAGCAGCCCACGACAGGGGGTTACAGGGACGCAGTATTTT. It translates to CASSPRQGVTGTQYF.

V and J are TRBV5-1 and TRBJ2-7; D is unclear. The CDR3 spans 13 residues. Germline V CDR1 and CDR2: SGHRS, YFSETQ. Trimming took off 0 bases at V and 2 bases at J, with 6 bases between the two ends. This chain's CDR3 is CASSLERAYEQYF. In nucleotides, the CDR3 is TGCGCCAGCAGCTTGGAGCGAGCCTACGAGCAGTACTTC.

This chain links TRBV6-1 with TRBJ2-7; 7 positions agree with TRBD2. The germline V gene has CDR1 MNHNS and CDR2 SASEGT. This CDR3 is built from 14 residues. The V and J ends lost 1 base and 2 bases, in that order; junction bases with no gene match: 2. CDR3 in amino acids: CASSEVLATYEQYF. CDR3 coding DNA: TGTGCCAGCAGTGAAGTACTAGCGACCTACGAGCAGTACTTC.

The chain links TRBV28 to TRBJ2-3; D unclear. The length of the CDR3 is 14 residues. Trimming stripped 6 bases from V and 2 bases from J, with 12 bases between. CDR1 MDHEN and CDR2 SYDVKM come from the germline V gene. The CDR3 sequence: CASSLSHPTDTQYF. CDR3 in DNA: TGTGCCAGCAGCTTGTCGCACCCCACAGATACGCAGTATTTT.

By proportion, this clone is medium-sized (0.01 to 0.1%). The chain links TRBV5-5 to TRBJ1-2; D not resolved. The CDR3 loop spans 13 amino acids. CDR1 is SGHKS, CDR2 YYEKEE, per germline (reference sequence). V lost 2 bases to trimming and J lost 7 bases, with 12 bases between them. The CDR3 reads CASSFGVGVGYTF. DNA for the CDR3: TGTGCCAGCAGCTTCGGTGTCGGGGTTGGCTACACCTTC.

The CDR3 reads CASTNPGQGENEQFF. CDR3 nucleotides: TGTGCCAGCACCAACCCGGGGCAGGGAGAGAATGAGCAGTTCTTC. The chain joins TRBV6-5 to TRBJ2-1; D possibly uses TRBD1 or TRBD2 (5 bases each). Trimming removed 7 bases from V and 7 bases from J, with 20 bases in between. From germline, CDR1 is MNHEY and CDR2 SVGAGI. The CDR3 extends over 15 amino acids.